The T cell receptor (beta chain) described here comes from a study of vaccination effects on CD4 cells after COVID-19. Study-wide findings and caveats: Healthy vaccinees' vaccine-induced clones included only 1 of 255 cross-reacting with common cold coronaviruses.

After removal of 0 bases from V and 1 base from J, the junction contained 3 bases not matched to a gene. The CDR3 consists of 16 residues. CDR1 and CDR2 from the germline V gene are LGHNA and YSLEER. Comment on this clone: Its antigen is unknown.

Sequencing followed a ViraFEST assay step that expanded antigen-specific CD4+ T cells with viral peptide pools. Between days 10 and 11 of culture, CD4+ T cells were separated out. Vaccine recipients had no previous SARS-CoV-2 infection; their nucleocapsid antibodies were negative. Cultures of over 1.5 million PBMC per well contained around 11 IU/ml IL-2 plus 10 ug/ml peptides. Cultures had half their medium replaced with IL-2 medium on days 3 and 7. Assay used: immunoSEQ multiplex PCR; TCRdb lists only in-frame clones, some missing. This sample has under 55,000 clones, with just under 80% found just once.

This TCR was recovered from a human donor who received a COVID-19 vaccine. J is TRBJ2-3 and V is TRBV4-3, with TRBD2 matching over 8 bases. The specimen was CD4+ T cells from PBMCs cultured with HCoV-OC43 spike peptides, collected before COVID-19 vaccination. Indicated subset: HCoV-OC43 spike overlapping peptide pool stimulation. CDR3 nucleotides: TGCGCCAGCAGCCAAGAAGGAGCGGGGGGCACAGATACGCAGTATTTT. It yields the protein CASSQEGAGGTDTQYF.